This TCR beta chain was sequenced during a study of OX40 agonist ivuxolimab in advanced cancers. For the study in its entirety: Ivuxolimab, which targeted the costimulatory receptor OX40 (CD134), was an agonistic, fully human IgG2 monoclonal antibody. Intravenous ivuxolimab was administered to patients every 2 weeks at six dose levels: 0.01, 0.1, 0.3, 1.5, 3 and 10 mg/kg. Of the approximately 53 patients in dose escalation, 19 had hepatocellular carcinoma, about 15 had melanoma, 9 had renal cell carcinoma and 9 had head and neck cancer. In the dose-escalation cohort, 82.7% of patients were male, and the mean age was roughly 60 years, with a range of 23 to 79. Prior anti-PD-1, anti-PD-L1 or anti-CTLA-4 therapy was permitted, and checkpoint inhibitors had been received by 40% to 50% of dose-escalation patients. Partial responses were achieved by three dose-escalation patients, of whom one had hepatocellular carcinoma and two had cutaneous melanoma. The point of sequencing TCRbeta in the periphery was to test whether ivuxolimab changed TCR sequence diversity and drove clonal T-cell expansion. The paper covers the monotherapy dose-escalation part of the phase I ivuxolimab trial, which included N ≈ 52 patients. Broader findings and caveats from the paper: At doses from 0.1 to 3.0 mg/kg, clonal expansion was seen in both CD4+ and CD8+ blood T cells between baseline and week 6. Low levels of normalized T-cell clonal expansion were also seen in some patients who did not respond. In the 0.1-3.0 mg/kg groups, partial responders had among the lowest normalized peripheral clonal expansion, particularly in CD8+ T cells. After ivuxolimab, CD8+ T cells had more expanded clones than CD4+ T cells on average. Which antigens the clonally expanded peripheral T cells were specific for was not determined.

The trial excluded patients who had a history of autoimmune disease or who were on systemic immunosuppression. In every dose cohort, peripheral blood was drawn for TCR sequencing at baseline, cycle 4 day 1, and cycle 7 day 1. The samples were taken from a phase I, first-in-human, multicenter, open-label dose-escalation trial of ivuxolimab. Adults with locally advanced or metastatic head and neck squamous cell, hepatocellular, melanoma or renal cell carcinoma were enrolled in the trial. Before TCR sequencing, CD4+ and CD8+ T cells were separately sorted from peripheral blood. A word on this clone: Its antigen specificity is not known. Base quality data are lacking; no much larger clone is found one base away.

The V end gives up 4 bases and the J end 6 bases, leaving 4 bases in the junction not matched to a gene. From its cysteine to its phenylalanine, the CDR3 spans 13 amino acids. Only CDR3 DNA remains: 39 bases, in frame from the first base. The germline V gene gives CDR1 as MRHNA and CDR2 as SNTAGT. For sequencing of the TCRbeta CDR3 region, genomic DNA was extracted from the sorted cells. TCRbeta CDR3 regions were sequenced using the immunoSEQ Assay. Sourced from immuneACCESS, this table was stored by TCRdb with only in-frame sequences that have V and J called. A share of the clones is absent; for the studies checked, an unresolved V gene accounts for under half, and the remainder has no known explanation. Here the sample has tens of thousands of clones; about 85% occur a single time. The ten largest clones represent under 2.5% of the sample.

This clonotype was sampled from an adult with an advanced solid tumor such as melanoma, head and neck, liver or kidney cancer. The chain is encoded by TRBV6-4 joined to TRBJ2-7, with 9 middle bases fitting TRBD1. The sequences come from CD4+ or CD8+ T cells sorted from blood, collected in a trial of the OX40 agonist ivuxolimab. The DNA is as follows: TGTGCCAGCAGTGTGGACAGGGGTGGCGAGCAGTACTTC. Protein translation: CASSVDRGGEQYF.